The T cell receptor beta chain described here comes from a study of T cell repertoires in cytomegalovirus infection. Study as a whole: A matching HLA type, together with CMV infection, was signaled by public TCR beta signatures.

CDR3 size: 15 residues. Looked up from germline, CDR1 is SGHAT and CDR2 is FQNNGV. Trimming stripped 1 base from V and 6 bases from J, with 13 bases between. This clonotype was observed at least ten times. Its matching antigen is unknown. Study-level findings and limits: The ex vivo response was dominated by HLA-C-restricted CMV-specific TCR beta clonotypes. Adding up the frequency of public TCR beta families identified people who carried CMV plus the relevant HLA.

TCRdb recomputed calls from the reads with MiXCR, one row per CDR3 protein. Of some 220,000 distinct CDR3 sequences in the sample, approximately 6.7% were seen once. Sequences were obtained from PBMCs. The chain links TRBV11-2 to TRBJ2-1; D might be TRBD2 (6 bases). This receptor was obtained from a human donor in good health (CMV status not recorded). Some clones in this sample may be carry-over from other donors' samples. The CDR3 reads CASSLGTRGSNEQFF. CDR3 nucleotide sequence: TGTGCCAGCAGCTTAGGGACGCGGGGTTCCAATGAGCAGTTCTTC.